This entry lists 15 T cell receptor beta chains sequenced from one sample in a study of breast tumors, draining lymph nodes, adjacent tissues. Samples came from axillary lymph nodes draining the breast cancer. TCRdb fed the multiplex PCR reads into MiXCR, producing one record per CDR3 protein. The profile shows approximately 210,000 distinct CDR3 sequences, around 32% of them singletons. The sequenced material came from axillary lymph node tissue. All receptors derive from a female donor with breast cancer. Some clones in this sample may be carry-over from other donors' samples.

V gene TRBV7-9 combines with J gene TRBJ2-2; 8 bases agree with TRBD1. The CDR3 totals 14 residues. J was trimmed by 6 bases and V by 5 bases; bases with no gene match: 5. Germline V lookup: CDR1 SEHNR, CDR2 FQNEAQ (reference sequence). Here the CDR3 reads CASSPDRVSGELFF. The CDR3 bases are TGTGCCAGCAGCCCGGACAGGGTATCCGGGGAGCTGTTTTTT.

This clonotype occurred many times. This chain uses TRBV10-3 with TRBJ2-1, with 15 positions matching TRBD2. This CDR3 comprises 19 residues. With 0 bases clipped from V and 4 bases from J, the junction kept 7 bases outside the gene matches. In germline, CDR1 is ENHRY, CDR2 SYGVKD. CDR3 DNA sequence: TGTGCCATCAGTGAGTCGAATGGACTAGCGGGAGGGTCATACAATGAGCAGTTCTTC. It specifies CAISESNGLAGGSYNEQFF.

Regarding this clonotype: Possible read error: a much larger clone is one base away. J is TRBJ2-7 and V is TRBV6-1; D might be TRBD1 (6 bases). The germline gives CDR1 MNHNS, CDR2 SASEGT. CDR3 length equals 16 residues. CDR3 amino acids: CASSVVPGTPSYGQYF. The CDR3 bases are TGTGCCAGCAGTGTAGTTCCGGGGACACCCTCCTACGGGCAGTACTTC.

The chain has TRBV20-1 and TRBJ2-3; the D gene is possibly TRBD1 (6 bases). The CDR3 spans 14 residues. V lost 1 base, J lost 3 bases, and 11 bases lay in between. Germline-derived CDR1 and CDR2 are DFQATT and SNEGSKA (reference sequence). DNA of the CDR3: TGCAGTGCTAGAGCGACCGGGACAACAGATACGCAGTATTTT. Its protein product is CSARATGTTDTQYF.

With regard to this clonotype: It may be a read error: a sequence one base away is much more abundant. The CDR3 loop reads CSAKVAGRGSEQYF. The CDR3 DNA follows: TGCAGTGCGAAGGTGGCCGGGCGGGGATCCGAGCAGTACTTC. The J gene is TRBJ2-7, the V gene TRBV20-1; the D gene is possibly TRBD2 (6 bases). Trimming took off 6 bases at V and 6 bases at J, with 21 bases between the two ends. This CDR3 is 14 amino acids long. Germline V gene lookup returns CDR1 DFQATT and CDR2 SNEGSKA (reference sequence).

This clonotype was seen at least ten times. This sequence joins TRBV3-1 and TRBJ1-6; weak D call: TRBD1 (6 bases). The CDR3 contains 15 residues. CDR1 and CDR2 from the germline V gene are LGHDT and YNNKEL (reference sequence). Trimming shortened V by 0 bases and J by 10 bases, and 13 bases separated the two germline ends. In nucleotides, the CDR3 is TGTGCCAGCAGCCAAGATAGGAGGGGGTCCTCACCCCTCCACTTT. It yields the protein CASSQDRRGSSPLHF.

A remark on this clonotype: Possible read error: a much larger clone is one base away. This chain connects TRBV5-4 to TRBJ2-7; D perhaps matches TRBD1 (6 bases). CDR3 length equals 13 residues. V was cut by 0 bases and J by 7 bases, with 11 bases left in between. Germline V gene sequence: CDR1 SGHNT, CDR2 YYREEE (reference sequence). The CDR3 DNA follows: TGTGCCAGCAGCTTGGACAGGGCGCAGGAGCAGTACTTC. Translating gives CASSLDRAQEQYF.

Worth noting for this clonotype: Mismatch with germline at one junction end may stem from a read error. The chain has TRBV11-3 and TRBJ2-5; D is unclear. The CDR3 has 11 amino acids. The V gene's germline CDR1 is SGHNT and CDR2 YENEEA. Here the CDR3 reads CARSFGETQYF. In nucleotides, the CDR3 is TGTGCCCGCAGTTTTGGAGAGACCCAGTACTTC.

The table lists this clonotype with many counts. This chain uses TRBV9 with TRBJ2-7, with no clear D. Trimming removed 0 bases at V and 3 bases at J, with 10 bases between. Germline loops: CDR1 SGDLS, CDR2 YYNGEE. CDR3 length: 14 amino acids. The CDR3 spells CASSVGDSFYEQYF. In DNA form, the CDR3 reads TGTGCCAGCAGCGTAGGTGACTCCTTCTACGAGCAGTACTTC.

V and J are TRBV2 and TRBJ2-2; the D is unclear. This CDR3 is built from 13 residues. The V gene's germline CDR1 is SNHLY and CDR2 FYNNEI. Trimming left V 8 bases short and J 0 bases short, with 7 bases between. The CDR3 loop reads CASFSPNTGELFF. The CDR3 nucleotides are TGTGCCAGCTTCTCCCCGAACACCGGGGAGCTGTTTTTT.

This clonotype was recorded at least ten times. An end of the junction does not agree with germline; a read error may underlie this. The V gene is TRBV6-5, the J gene TRBJ1-6; D remains unclear. The germline V gene encodes CDR1 MNHEY and CDR2 SVGAGI. The CDR3 is made up of 17 amino acids. The CDR3 nucleotides read TGTGCCAGCAGTCACTCTGGACGAAGCTCCTATAATTCACCCCTCCACTTT. It is translated as CASSHSGRSSYNSPLHF.

This clonotype appeared many times. The chain is built from TRBV6-6 and TRBJ1-2; perhaps TRBD1 as D (6 bases). Trimming shortened V by 5 bases and J by 5 bases, and 18 bases separated the two germline ends. CDR1 and CDR2 from the germline V gene are MNHNY and SVGAGI (reference sequence). The CDR3 extends over 15 amino acids. DNA of the CDR3: TGTGCCAGCAGTCACCTTCCGGGGACACTTTATGGCTACACCTTC. Protein: CASSHLPGTLYGYTF.

This clonotype was counted at least ten times. The chain joins TRBV6-2 or TRBV6-3 to TRBJ2-1; a possible D gene is TRBD1 (5 bases). The germline V gene encodes CDR1 MNHEY and CDR2 SVGEGT. The CDR3 spans 12 residues. With 8 bases removed from V and 7 bases from J, the gap between germline ends came to 12 bases. As DNA, the CDR3 is TGTGCCAGCGGCCTACACAGGAATGAGCAGTTCTTC. Amino acid sequence: CASGLHRNEQFF.

This clonotype has ten or more counts. This rearrangement joins TRBV5-1 to TRBJ2-7, with D maybe TRBD2 (6 bases). Germline V gives CDR1 SGHRS, CDR2 YFSETQ. The CDR3 extends over 14 amino acids. V shed 3 bases and J shed 1 base, with 11 bases lying between them. The CDR3 here is CASSSIGTSYEQYF. The CDR3 DNA reads as TGCGCCAGCAGCTCTATAGGGACTTCCTACGAGCAGTACTTC.

This clonotype came up many times. The V and J genes are TRBV7-2 and TRBJ2-7, with D perhaps TRBD1 (5 bases). This CDR3 is 15 amino acids long. V gave up 0 bases and J gave up 2 bases, with 11 bases separating them. Germline values: CDR1 SGHTA, CDR2 FQGNSA. CDR3: CASSLAAQGPYEQYF. The CDR3 DNA sequence: TGTGCCAGCAGCTTAGCAGCTCAGGGCCCCTACGAGCAGTACTTC. Full variable domain (rest looked up from reference TRBV7-2 and TRBJ2-7): GAGVSQSPSNKVTEKGKDVELRCDPISGHTALYWYRQSLGQGLEFLIYFQGNSAPDKSGLPSDRFSAERTGGSVSTLTIQRTQQEDSAVYLCASSLAAQGPYEQYFGPGTRLTVT.